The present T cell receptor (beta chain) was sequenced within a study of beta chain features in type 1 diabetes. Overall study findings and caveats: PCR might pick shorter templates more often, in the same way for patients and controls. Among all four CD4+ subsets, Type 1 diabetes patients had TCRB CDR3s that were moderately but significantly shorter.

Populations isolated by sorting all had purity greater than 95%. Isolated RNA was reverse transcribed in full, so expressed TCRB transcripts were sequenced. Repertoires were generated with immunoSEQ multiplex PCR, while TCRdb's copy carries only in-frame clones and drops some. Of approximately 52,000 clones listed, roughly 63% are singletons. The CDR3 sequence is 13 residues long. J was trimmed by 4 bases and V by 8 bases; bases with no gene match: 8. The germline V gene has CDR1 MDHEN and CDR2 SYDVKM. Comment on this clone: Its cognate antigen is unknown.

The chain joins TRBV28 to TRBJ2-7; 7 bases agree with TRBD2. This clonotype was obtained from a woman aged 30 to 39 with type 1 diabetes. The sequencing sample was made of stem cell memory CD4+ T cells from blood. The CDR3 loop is CASVSSGEYEQYF. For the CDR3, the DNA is TGTGCCAGCGTCTCTAGCGGAGAATACGAGCAGTACTTC. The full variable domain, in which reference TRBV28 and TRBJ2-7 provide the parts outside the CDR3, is DVKVTQSSRYLVKRTGEKVFLECVQDMDHENMFWYRQDPGLGLRLIYFSYDVKMKEKGDIPEGYSVSREKKERFSLILESASTNQTSMYLCASVSSGEYEQYFGPGTRLTVT.